The present TCR beta chain was sequenced within a study of cytomegalovirus exposure and HLA in healthy donors (dated by TCRdb to 2015 to 2018). General notes on the study: In an earlier analysis of some 610 of the donors, around 300 Gb of sequence data and about 110 million unique TCR beta sequences from 180 million or so T cells were reported. Around 320 gigabases of sequencing data and approximately 80 million unique TCR sequences were included in an early release covering about 600 HLA-typed donors. The genetic ancestry cluster associated with self-reported Caucasian donors included about four fifths of the roughly 400 genotyped donors. The study was designed to test whether signatures of past pathogen exposure could be identified by cataloging public T cell receptors. The study used immunosequencing to profile the T cell repertoires of several hundred subjects and linked those repertoires to cytomegalovirus serostatus. Besides the first cohort of approximately 670 subjects, a separate validation cohort made up of 120 different subjects was used. High-throughput TCR immunosequencing, statistical association of individual TCRs with disease status, and machine learning were combined to predict cytomegalovirus infection status. A later analysis re-examined previously published TCR beta repertoires from several hundred donors and added high-resolution HLA genotyping to investigate patterns of TCR occurrence. Rather than drawing on any new phenotypic data, the later analysis identified candidate immune exposures from TCR beta sequences and the way those sequences occurred across donors. An earlier analysis of fewer than 700 of the donors applied high-throughput TCR beta sequencing to assess whether each TCR beta V gene segment acted as functional or pseudogenic. Alongside the repertoire data, information on donor age, sex, ethnicity and CMV serostatus was compiled. Genome-wide SNP genotypes for about 65% of the roughly 670 donors were used in a later genetic analysis, which treated that subset as a discovery cohort. All discovery cohort repertoires had been generated on a single sequencing platform. HLA typing included class I and class II loci at four-digit resolution. Typing coverage differed by locus: A, B, C, DRB1 and DQB1 were typed in about 620-640 donors, DQA1 in about 500, DPA1 in around 580, and DPB1 in 400 to 490. A handful of DR-DQ haplotypes were handled as single units for association and clustering because linkage in the cohort was strong. Among 398 genotyped donors of the cohort, an average of around 240,000 unique TCR beta nucleotide sequences were sequenced per donor, roughly 18% of them non-productive. General findings and caveats noted by the study authors: The authors suggested that the approach could potentially be extended to other disease states and immunological phenotypes. Strong co-occurrence of HLA alleles, especially DR and DQ, made assigning TCR associations to individual alleles difficult. Most CMV-associated TCR beta chains appeared to be HLA-restricted in a later analysis, and the HLA associations seemed to be driven largely by CMV exposure. In the study, approximately 160 TCR beta chains were listed as associated with cytomegalovirus. Because counts were too low, roughly 17 rarely observed V segments, including chromosome 9 orphons, were left out of the earlier analysis of approximately 580 of the donors. Because HLA typing was unavailable for some donors at each locus, only the typed subset was used in association tests. In an earlier analysis of more than 500 of the donors, most TCR beta V segments appeared in productive rearrangements about 87% or about 30% of the time, broadly matching IMGT annotations. Sequencing depth was assumed to be roughly uniform across donors in the presence/absence analyses, though that assumption may not hold. Linkage disequilibrium might explain the correlated functional status among segregating V segments, but an unknown experimental factor could not be excluded. A later genetic analysis associated a missense DCLRE1C variant with V-gene and J-gene trimming of TCR beta chains, and an independent cohort replicated the association. A group of highly shared sequence variants was considered likely to be a technical artifact of the sequencing pipeline. At a false discovery rate of 0.05, a later analysis linked approximately 18,000 TCR beta sequences to specific HLA alleles. Some IMGT-functional V segments, including TRBV6-2 and TRBV6-3, could not be told apart with the 87-base-pair reads, so those segments were excluded. Compared with the approximately 720-donor mean, donors in an Asian-associated ancestry cluster had fewer N-insertions in productive TCRs, according to a later genetic analysis. The classifier was reported to diagnose cytomegalovirus status with high specificity and sensitivity in both the original cohort and the validation cohort. In a later analysis, several top co-occurrence clusters were reported to appear linked to parvovirus B19, influenza, CMV and Epstein-Barr virus. CMV serostatus was the only immune exposure information available for the cohort. Only TCR beta chains were sequenced in this cohort, and the absence of alpha or paired-chain data limited detectable features. In a later analysis, the rate of TCR association differed among HLA loci, with DRB1 alleles having the most associated TCRs and HLA-C alleles having the fewest. In vitro tests confirmed that a few of the cytomegalovirus-associated TCR beta chains recognize cytomegalovirus antigens. Across donors, most TCR sequences were observed very rarely, whereas some public TCRs were present in many individuals. A later analysis found that HLA-associated TCR beta chains were more clonally expanded and had lower generation probabilities than equally common non-associated chains. A further reported finding was that TCR beta sequences accurately predicted the HLA-A and HLA-B alleles for most subjects in the first cohort.

The trim is 2 bases for V and 3 bases for J, with a gap of 17 bases between the germline ends. CDR1 and CDR2 are read off the germline V gene as MGHRA and YSYEKL. The CDR3, from cysteine to phenylalanine, totals 17 residues. The kept DNA is CDR3 alone, 51 bases in frame from the first base. The cohort comprised 710 or so healthy bone marrow donors. At the time of sampling, every cohort member was nominally healthy, though immune exposures that went unrecorded were likely present. The donor tested CMV seronegative and was one of the 352 seronegative cohort members. A peripheral blood sample was provided by each donor, and peripheral blood mononuclear cells were used for TCR beta sequencing. Genomic DNA was extracted from the blood cell samples with the Qiagen DNeasy Blood Extraction Kit. This clone was recorded only once. This receptor's antigen is unknown. No much larger clonotype is one base removed from it; base qualities were not supplied.

The library was made by the immunoSEQ multiplex PCR assay. The multiplex PCR relied on a mix of 60 forward primers for TCR Vbeta segments and 13 reverse primers for TCR Jbeta segments. The CDR3 region of rearranged TCR beta genes was amplified from genomic DNA with a multiplex PCR assay. The Illumina HiSeq System was used to sequence the amplified TCR beta libraries as 87-base-pair reads. The authors' analysis ran thus. Across the 700 or so repertoires, a later analysis counted roughly 77 million unique TCR beta chains, around 11 million of which were shared by at least two donors. Raw reads were error-corrected and collapsed into unique sequences by a nearest-neighbor algorithm in which closely related sequences were merged to remove PCR and sequencing errors. V, D and J gene segments were assigned by aligning CDR3 sequences to IMGT reference sequences. For a sequence to be retained, a match of at least six nucleotides to both a V gene segment and a J gene segment was required. A rearrangement counted as productive if the CDR3 had no stop codons and remained in frame with V and J, and every other rearrangement counted as non-productive. Following IMGT convention, CDR3 was defined as the stretch from the second conserved V-encoded cysteine to the conserved J-encoded phenylalanine. In an earlier analysis of 587 of the donors, sequences lacking an unambiguous match to a single V gene segment were excluded. An earlier analysis of over 450 of the donors classified V segments as functional when productive rearrangements were above 56.7% and as segregating when the standard deviation between donors was above 5%. To diagnose cytomegalovirus status from the catalog of TCR beta chain sequences, a statistical classification framework was built. In a later analysis, TCR nucleotide sequences were compared against IMGT/GENE-DB human TR gene sequences so that V and J genes could be assigned. Using the TCRdist pipeline, a later analysis assigned CDR3 sequences along with most-parsimonious VDJ recombination scenarios. In a later analysis, every TCR beta chain was defined by the combination of its CDR3 amino acid sequence and its V-gene family, and reads without a unique V-gene family were dropped. In a later analysis, around 600 highly shared, low-generation-probability nucleotide sequences were removed to address suspected cross-contamination and a sequencing artifact. A later analysis calculated a clonal expansion index for each public chain from normalized within-repertoire ranks of inferred template counts. Generation probabilities in a later analysis came from a VDJ recombination model fitted to out-of-frame rearrangements, and those results were checked against IGoR. Hypergeometric tests were used in a later analysis to score TCR-TCR, TCR-HLA and TCR-CMV co-occurrence, with a repertoire-size bias correction applied to the TCR pairs. In a later analysis, false discovery rates were estimated by permuting HLA or CMV assignments 20 times. In a later analysis, co-occurring TCRs were grouped using DBSCAN, and TCRdist sequence similarity was added for clustering within HLA-allele-positive subsets. For co-occurrence clustering, repertoires with fewer than 30,000 or more than 120,000 public chains were excluded, along with several repertoires with anomalous nucleotide sharing. Sourced from immuneACCESS, this table was stored by TCRdb with only in-frame sequences that have V and J called. A share of the clones is absent; for the studies checked, an unresolved V gene accounts for under half, and the remainder has no known explanation. The V and J calls and the clone size are those of that table, but D and trimming were determined from the DNA. This sample comprises 150,000 to 200,000 clones, 60% to 80% of them detected only once. 4.9% of the sample is held by the ten biggest clonotypes.

The TCR sequence derives from a male donor in good health and CMV-seronegative. Source material: PBMCs. The rearrangement combines TRBV4-1 with TRBJ2-1; TRBD2 is perhaps the D gene, given 7 matching bases. The DNA is TGCGCCAGCAGCCAAACTCTAACGGGGGGCCTCTACAATGAGCAGTTCTTC. It translates as CASSQTLTGGLYNEQFF.